The rows below give T cell receptor beta chains drawn from one sample of a study of cytomegalovirus exposure and HLA in healthy donors. Assay used: immunoSEQ multiplex PCR; TCRdb lists only in-frame clones, some missing. The data contain around 150,000 clones, about 90% of them singletons. Sequencing input: PBMCs. These TCRs come from a woman aged 18 to 35 in good health and CMV-seropositive. Each CDR3 is given with its conserved first and last residue. A D gene is named only where the DNA matches it firmly. Part of the rows lack a size; the others show once, few, many or a class for expanded clones.

>TRBJ2-6|TRBV4-3|-|-
TGCGCCAGCAGCCGAGCCCTCGAACCCTCTGGGGCCAACGTCCTGACTTTC
CASSRALEPSGANVLTF
>TRBJ1-1|TRBV6-5|-|-
TGTGCCAGCAGTTACGCAGGGATTCTTAGGGGGGCTTTCTTT
CASSYAGILRGAFF
>TRBJ1-1|TRBV15|-|-
TGTGCCACCAGCAGACAAACTCACACTGAAGCTTTCTTT
CATSRQTHTEAFF
>TRBJ1-1|TRBV7-2|-|-
TGTGCCAGCAGCAACTTCATGAACACTGAAGCTTTCTTT
CASSNFMNTEAFF
>TRBJ2-1|TRBV7-9|TRBD1|-
TGTGCCAGCAGCCCAGCCGGGACAGACCTCCTCAATGAGCAGTTCTTC
CASSPAGTDLLNEQFF
>TRBJ1-2|TRBV28|-|-
TGTGCCAGCAGTGAAGACAGCTATGGCTACACCTTC
CASSEDSYGYTF
>TRBJ2-7|TRBV5-1|-|-
TGCGCCAGCAGCTTGGCTCTAGGGAGGAGCTCCTACGAGCAGTACTTC
CASSLALGRSSYEQYF
>TRBJ2-1|TRBV7-2|TRBD2|-
TGTGCCAGCAGCCCCCTCAGCGGGGGTGATTTTGGTGAGCAGTTCTTC
CASSPLSGGDFGEQFF
>TRBJ2-3|TRBV7-9|-|-
TGTGCCAGCAGCTCCCGGACTTTAGCGGTGGGAGATACGCAGTATTTT
CASSSRTLAVGDTQYF
>TRBJ2-2|TRBV15|TRBD2|-
TGTGCCACCAGCAGGGGACTAGCGGGACTCCTAGGTTCGGGCGGGGAGCTGTTTTTT
CATSRGLAGLLGSGGELFF
>TRBJ1-6|TRBV30|-|-
TGTGCCTGGAGTGGCCTCGACGGGTCTAACTCACCCCTCCACTTT
CAWSGLDGSNSPLHF
>TRBJ2-7|TRBV5-1|-|-
TGCGCCAGCAGCTTGGTCGGCGGCTACGAGCAGTACTTC
CASSLVGGYEQYF
>TRBJ1-6|TRBV15|-|-
TGTGCCACCAGCAGAGGGTTTGGGCAGAATTCACCCCTCCACTTT
CATSRGFGQNSPLHF
>TRBJ2-3|TRBV27|TRBD2|-
TGTGCCAGCAGTTTAAGCGGGAGGATAGATACGCAGTATTTT
CASSLSGRIDTQYF
>TRBJ1-5|TRBV6-5|-|-
TGTGCCAGCAGTGAAGGCCCCAGTAGCCAGCCCCAGCATTTT
CASSEGPSSQPQHF
>TRBJ1-1|TRBV27|TRBD1|-
TGTGCCAGCAGTTTAGGACAGGGGAGGACTGAAGCTTTCTTT
CASSLGQGRTEAFF
>TRBJ1-1|TRBV14|TRBD1|-
TGTGCCAGCAGCCAAGTACAGGGGGCGCGGAACACTGAAGCTTTCTTT
CASSQVQGARNTEAFF
>TRBJ2-2|TRBV4-1|TRBD2|-
TGCGCCAGCAGGGAGCGGGGGGGGAGTAGGGAGCTGTTTTTT
CASRERGGSRELFF
>TRBJ1-1|TRBV27|TRBD1|-
TGTGCCAGCAGTTCCCCAACCCGACAGGGCAGGAAGAACACTGAAGCTTTCTTT
CASSSPTRQGRKNTEAFF
>TRBJ2-1|TRBV7-2|-|-
TGTGCCAGCAGCTTAGCCCGGGGTCCCTACAATGAGCAGTTCTTC
CASSLARGPYNEQFF
>TRBJ2-3|TRBV13|-|-
TGTGCCAGCAGCTTCCGGACAGCCACAGATACGCAGTATTTT
CASSFRTATDTQYF
>TRBJ2-3|TRBV5-1|TRBD2|-
TGCGCCAGCAGCTCCCTTCGAGCGGGAGTTGGGGATACGCAGTATTTT
CASSSLRAGVGDTQYF
>TRBJ2-7|TRBV28|TRBD1|-
TGTGCCAGCAGTCCGGGACAGCGGTACTCCTACGAGCAGTACTTC
CASSPGQRYSYEQYF
>TRBJ2-3|TRBV7-2|-|few
TGTGCCAGCAGCTTAGACAGGGGCACAGATACGCAGTATTTT
CASSLDRGTDTQYF
>TRBJ1-1|TRBV4-2|TRBD1|once
TGTGCCAGCAGCCACCCCCGGGACAGGGTCCTCCGAACGACTGAAGCTTTCTTT
CASSHPRDRVLRTTEAFF
>TRBJ2-2|TRBV6-5|-|-
TGTGCCAGCAGTTACTCCTATAACACCGGGGAGCTGTTTTTT
CASSYSYNTGELFF
>TRBJ2-7|TRBV19|-|-
TGTGCCAGTACCTCCCCGGACAGACCCTACGAGCAGTACTTC
CASTSPDRPYEQYF
>TRBJ2-3|TRBV6-4|TRBD2|-
TGTGCCAGCAGTGAGGGGACTAGCGGCACAGATACGCAGTATTTT
CASSEGTSGTDTQYF